This entry lists 26 T cell receptor beta chains sequenced from one sample in a study of blood T cells in healthy people across ages. Using a J-beta primer mix together with a sample-barcoded 5' primer, a second PCR was run for roughly 7 to 11 cycles. TCRdb re-called the 5' RACE reads with MiXCR, one entry per CDR3 protein. The table records roughly 1,800,000 distinct CDR3 sequences, roughly 52% of them present only once. Sequencing input: blood. All receptors come from a woman aged 40 to 55 in good health.

The chain couples TRBV28 to TRBJ2-1; TRBD2 is a possible D gene (6 bases). The CDR3 runs to 14 residues. With 7 bases removed from V and 3 bases from J, the gap between germline ends came to 13 bases. CDR1 MDHEN and CDR2 SYDVKM come from the germline V gene. The CDR3 nucleotides are TGTGCCAGCATCTCAGGGAGGATCTACAATGAGCAGTTCTTC. Amino acid sequence: CASISGRIYNEQFF.

The chain uses TRBV19 and TRBJ2-7; TRBD2 matches at 7 bases. From germline, CDR1 is LNHDA and CDR2 SQIVND (reference sequence). Trimming cost V 3 bases and J 3 bases; bases outside gene matches: 11. The CDR3 is 16 residues long. The CDR3 region is CASSMTPGLVYYEQYF. The CDR3, as DNA: TGTGCCAGTAGTATGACCCCCGGACTAGTATACTACGAGCAGTACTTC.

This clonotype was recorded only once. The V call is TRBV6-2 or TRBV6-3, the J call TRBJ2-4; tentatively, D is TRBD1 (5 bases). The germline V and J ends were trimmed by 10 bases and 3 bases, with 13 bases remaining between them. This CDR3 region has 13 residues. Germline CDR1 is MNHEY and CDR2 is SVGEGT. The DNA for the CDR3 is TGTGCCACCTTAGAAGACAGCAAAAACATTCAGTACTTC. Amino acid sequence: CATLEDSKNIQYF.

This clonotype was seen a handful of times. The chain is built from TRBV20-1 and TRBJ2-5; a possible D gene is TRBD2 (6 bases). V gave up 0 bases and J gave up 3 bases, with 11 bases separating them. Germline V lookup: CDR1 DFQATT, CDR2 SNEGSKA (reference sequence). This CDR3 comprises 14 residues. The CDR3 nucleotides read TGCAGTGCTAGAGATCTCAGGACTAAAGAGACCCAGTACTTC. This sequence encodes CSARDLRTKETQYF.

This clonotype came up a few times. The chain has TRBV5-1 and TRBJ2-2; no clear D gene. Trimming stripped 2 bases from V and 2 bases from J, with 13 bases between. Germline CDR1 reads SGHRS; CDR2 reads YFSETQ. There are 16 residues in the CDR3. The CDR3: CASSFSVTVNTGELFF. DNA of the CDR3: TGCGCCAGCAGCTTTTCGGTGACGGTTAACACCGGGGAGCTGTTTTTT.

The chain employs TRBV20-1 and TRBJ2-4; 9 nucleotides agree with TRBD1. Trimming took 0 bases from V and 0 from J; bases not matched to a gene: 6. This CDR3 is 17 amino acids long. CDR1 and CDR2 from the germline V gene are DFQATT and SNEGSKA (reference sequence). The CDR3 nucleotides read TGCAGTGCTAGAGATCCCGCGACAGGGGGAGCCAAAAACATTCAGTACTTC. Its protein is CSARDPATGGAKNIQYF.

This clonotype was detected a few times. The V call is TRBV5-1, the J call TRBJ2-7, with 7 nucleotides matching TRBD2. The J call is uncertain, as TRBJ2-5 better fits the DNA end. The CDR3 sequence is 15 residues long. Germline-derived CDR1 and CDR2 are SGHRS and YFSETQ. The CDR3 region is CASHDGLVLRETQYF. CDR3 bases: TGCGCCAGCCACGACGGACTAGTACTACGAGAGACCCAGTACTTC.

This clonotype was seen only a few times. CDR3: CASREGVGSYEQYF. The CDR3 nucleotides are TGTGCCAGCAGAGAAGGGGTGGGATCCTACGAGCAGTACTTC. The chain carries TRBV14 and TRBJ2-7; D is perhaps TRBD1 (5 bases). With 6 bases removed from V and 1 base from J, the gap between germline ends came to 13 bases. Germline V gives CDR1 SGHDN, CDR2 FVKESK. CDR3 length equals 14 residues.

This clonotype has ten or more counts. This chain uses TRBV6-2 or TRBV6-3 with TRBJ2-7; TRBD1 matches 7 bases. V dropped 5 bases and J dropped 5; count of bases not matched to a gene: 9. The CDR3 runs 14 residues. Germline-derived CDR1 and CDR2 are MNHEY and SVGEGT. CDR3 in DNA: TGTGCCAGCAGTCGTATAAATGACAGGGACGAGCAGTACTTC. Its translation is CASSRINDRDEQYF.

The rearrangement joins TRBV3-1 to TRBJ1-5; unclear D gene. This CDR3 has 14 amino acids. Trimming cost V 4 bases and J 4 bases, with 11 bases left between them. Germline values: CDR1 LGHDT, CDR2 YNNKEL (reference sequence). DNA of the CDR3: TGTGCCAGCAGCCCGCACCCGGGGAATCAGCCCCAGCATTTT. It encodes CASSPHPGNQPQHF.

The chain links TRBV20-1 to TRBJ1-3; D remains ambiguous. The CDR3 extends over 14 amino acids. Trimming removed 1 base at V and 2 bases at J, with 9 bases between. Per the germline V gene, CDR1 is DFQATT and CDR2 is SNEGSKA (reference sequence). The CDR3 is CSARVGNTGNTIYF. The CDR3 DNA follows: TGCAGTGCTAGAGTAGGGAATACTGGAAACACCATATATTTT.

The chain links TRBV20-1 to TRBJ1-2, with D perhaps matching TRBD1 (6 bases). CDR1 and CDR2 (germline): DFQATT, SNEGSKA (reference sequence). The CDR3 spans 14 residues. Deletions cut 3 bases from V and 5 bases from J, with 16 bases between. CDR3 region: CSARNRGALYGYTF. In DNA, the CDR3 is TGCAGTGCTAGGAATCGGGGGGCGTTGTATGGCTACACCTTC.

The table lists this clonotype with a few counts. The chain is built from TRBV20-1 and TRBJ2-5; TRBD2 aligns across 9 bases. Germline V gene sequence: CDR1 DFQATT, CDR2 SNEGSKA (reference sequence). V lost 6 bases to trimming and J lost 1 base; unmatched junction nucleotides: 3. This CDR3 has 13 residues. For the CDR3, the DNA is TGCAGTGCCGAACTAGCGGGCCAAGAGACCCAGTACTTC. Translation: CSAELAGQETQYF.

This clonotype was detected only a few times. V is TRBV6-5 and J is TRBJ2-7, with 8 positions matching TRBD2. The CDR3 consists of 13 residues. Germline values: CDR1 MNHEY, CDR2 SVGAGI. Germline trimming cut 6 bases from V and 4 bases from J; bases unmatched to any gene: 5. The CDR3 reads CASRERGPYEQYF. CDR3 DNA: TGTGCCAGCAGAGAGCGGGGGCCTTACGAGCAGTACTTC.

V gene TRBV6-1 combines with J gene TRBJ2-3, with 8 bases aligning to TRBD1. With V trimmed by 8 bases and J by 4 bases, 11 bases remained unmatched. In germline, CDR1 is MNHNS, CDR2 SASEGT. The CDR3 runs to 15 residues. The CDR3 reads CASGFTGGMSDTQYF. CDR3 DNA: TGTGCCAGCGGATTCACAGGGGGAATGTCAGATACGCAGTATTTT.

This sequence joins TRBV11-3 and TRBJ2-1; 10 positions match TRBD2. There are 17 residues in the CDR3. Germline V gives CDR1 SGHNT, CDR2 YENEEA. With V trimmed by 1 base and J by 7 bases, 10 bases remained unmatched. Here the CDR3 reads CASSLGLGAGGPNEQFF. CDR3 coding DNA: TGTGCCAGCAGCTTAGGGCTCGGAGCGGGGGGGCCAAATGAGCAGTTCTTC.

The V and J genes are TRBV5-8 and TRBJ1-2; TRBD1 matches at 8 bases. V was clipped by 4 bases and J by 3 bases; unmatched bases: 8. Germline-derived CDR1 and CDR2 are SGHTS and YDEGEE. This CDR3 is built from 15 residues. CDR3 residues: CASSLPDREYYGYTF. Written as DNA, the CDR3 is TGTGCCAGCAGCCTACCGGACAGGGAGTACTATGGCTACACCTTC.

The genes are TRBV2 and TRBJ2-7; D remains unclear. The length of the CDR3 is 16 residues. The V end lost 0 bases, the J end lost 2 bases, and 14 bases lay between the germline ends. From germline, CDR1 is SNHLY and CDR2 FYNNEI. For the CDR3, the DNA is TGTGCCAGCAGTGAAGCAGCAGGTCCGATTGCCTACGAGCAGTACTTC. Amino acid sequence: CASSEAAGPIAYEQYF.

The CDR3 DNA reads TGCAGTGCTAGGCTCTCTGGAAGGGGCGGCAATGAGCAGTTCTTC. Amino acid sequence: CSARLSGRGGNEQFF. The chain joins TRBV20-1 to TRBJ2-1; TRBD1 might be the D (5 bases). This CDR3 region has 15 residues. Trimming left V 3 bases short and J 6 bases short, with 18 bases between. Germline V gene lookup returns CDR1 DFQATT and CDR2 SNEGSKA (reference sequence).

The sample holds many counts of this clonotype. V gene TRBV28 combines with J gene TRBJ2-7; D is tentatively TRBD1 or TRBD2 (5 bases each). Germline-derived CDR1 and CDR2 are MDHEN and SYDVKM. The CDR3 covers 13 residues. Trimming removed 5 bases at V and 0 bases at J, with 8 bases between. CDR3 sequence reads: CASSRDLSYEQYF. DNA of the CDR3: TGTGCCAGCAGTCGGGACCTCTCCTACGAGCAGTACTTC.

V and J are TRBV6-5 and TRBJ1-2; 7 nucleotides align to TRBD1. CDR1 is MNHEY, CDR2 SVGAGI, per germline. V trimming: 6 bases; J trimming: 0 bases; junction bases outside the gene matches: 10. The CDR3 contains 16 residues. CDR3 in DNA: TGTGCCAGCAGCCAACCAGACAGGGCTCCTAACTATGGCTACACCTTC. Amino acid sequence: CASSQPDRAPNYGYTF.

CDR3 loop: CSAPQASKPYEQYF. In DNA form, the CDR3 reads TGCAGTGCTCCTCAGGCATCGAAACCCTACGAGCAGTACTTC. This chain connects TRBV20-1 to TRBJ2-7; D gene unclear. CDR1 DFQATT and CDR2 SNEGSKA come from the germline V gene (reference sequence). CDR3 length: 14 residues. V lost 5 bases and J lost 2, with 16 bases in between.

The table lists this clonotype with a few counts. The gene calls are TRBV20-1 and TRBJ2-7; 8 nucleotides match TRBD2. The J call may be mistaken, given a closer DNA end match to TRBJ2-5. CDR1 and CDR2 from the germline V gene are DFQATT and SNEGSKA (reference sequence). The CDR3 covers 15 residues. CDR3: CSARDRGLVRETQYF. The DNA of the CDR3 is TGCAGTGCTAGAGATAGGGGACTAGTTAGAGAGACCCAGTACTTC.

This chain connects TRBV20-1 to TRBJ2-4; D gene ambiguous. The germline V gene encodes CDR1 DFQATT and CDR2 SNEGSKA (reference sequence). V lost 4 bases and J lost 1, with 17 bases in between. The CDR3 spans 16 residues. The DNA for the CDR3 is TGCAGTGCTAAGAGTCCGTGGGCGGACGCCAAAAACATTCAGTACTTC. It encodes CSAKSPWADAKNIQYF.

This clonotype showed up just a few times. This chain uses TRBV20-1 with TRBJ2-5; D uncertain. Germline CDR1 DFQATT, CDR2 SNEGSKA (reference sequence). There are 12 residues in the CDR3. Trimming took off 0 bases at V and 0 bases at J, with 2 bases between the two ends. In DNA form, the CDR3 reads TGCAGTGCTAGAGAGTACCAAGAGACCCAGTACTTC. This codes for CSAREYQETQYF.

The genes are TRBV5-1 and TRBJ1-1; 7 nucleotides line up with TRBD1. The CDR3 runs to 16 residues. Per the germline V gene, CDR1 is SGHRS and CDR2 is YFSETQ. V dropped 2 bases and J dropped 3; count of bases not matched to a gene: 10. CDR3 protein: CASSFKGADGHTEAFF. The DNA of the CDR3 is TGCGCCAGCAGCTTCAAGGGGGCGGACGGGCACACTGAAGCTTTCTTT.